This is a list of T cell receptor beta chains from one sample in a study of graft-versus-host responses after intestinal transplantation. The repertoire was sequenced with immunoSEQ multiplex PCR; TCRdb's copy has only in-frame clones and lacks some. The profile covers around 120,000 clones, with 85% to 95% appearing a single time and about 0.11% taken by the ten largest. Which antigens these TCRs recognize remains unknown. The sequenced sample was unstimulated CD4+ T cells sorted from spleen or lymph node cells, obtained before intestinal transplant. These TCRs come from a human donor who received an intestinal transplant. Each CDR3 is given without its conserved first and last residue.

TRBV28	TRBJ1-2	ASSPPGGSGYT
TRBV15	TRBJ1-2	ATSAGGATLYGYT
TRBV6-1	TRBJ2-1	ASSPLAGGGNEQF
TRBV28	TRBJ1-4	ASSFPGTWKLF
TRBV6-1	TRBJ1-3	ASKVVDWNTIY
TRBV5-1	TRBJ2-3	ASSSRDHTDTQY
TRBV6-5	TRBJ1-2	ASSSRGMYGYT
TRBV29-1	TRBJ1-1	SVRPPGEAF
TRBV5-1	TRBJ1-1	ASSGTRDSEAF
TRBV5-1	TRBJ2-2	ASGWFRPTGTGELF
TRBV27	TRBJ2-7	ASSPRQGPSYEQY
TRBV28	TRBJ2-7	ASTQPQGANEQY
TRBV30	TRBJ2-5	AWSPRDQGTQY
TRBV28	TRBJ1-5	ASSSPPGQNQPQH
TRBV29-1	TRBJ1-3	SVAQSSGNTIY
TRBV27	TRBJ1-2	ASSLYGLWEVEGYT
TRBV14	TRBJ2-7	ASSPHSYEQY
TRBV7-9	TRBJ2-7	ASSLATAGLAPIYEQY
TRBV5-4	-	ASRSGAGNEQY
TRBV5-4	TRBJ2-1	ASSLKSGLAYNEQF
TRBV6-4	TRBJ2-7	ASSGSSPLGVRASSYEQY
TRBV13	TRBJ2-7	ASSPDAGNTYEQY
TRBV6-1	TRBJ1-5	ASSEMGNQPQH
TRBV5-6	TRBJ2-7	ASSRTSGSYEQY
TRBV10-1	TRBJ2-7	ASSKGQAYEQY
TRBV6-6	TRBJ1-1	ASSYPRGNTEAF
TRBV10-1	TRBJ2-5	ASSRDRGGETQY
TRBV27	TRBJ2-1	ATRQHKNYNEQF
TRBV29-1	TRBJ2-6	SVRPSPGANVLT
TRBV28	TRBJ2-7	ASSYPGNYEQY
TRBV7-8	TRBJ2-7	ASRGGQTYEQY
TRBV18	TRBJ1-1	ASSPTGDTEAF
TRBV7-3	TRBJ1-1	ASSFPGFTEAF
TRBV5-1	TRBJ2-3	ASSLAQGRDTQY
TRBV10-3	TRBJ2-1	AISDDLDLYNEQF
TRBV5-6	TRBJ1-2	ASSFWDRVDGYT
TRBV7-9	TRBJ2-2	ASSRTTGELF
TRBV6-4	TRBJ2-1	ASSPLGGSYNEQF
TRBV28	TRBJ1-2	ASKRSSQKGIYGYT
TRBV5-1	TRBJ2-1	ASSLVGSSEQF
TRBV29-1	TRBJ2-5	SVDRGGQETQY
TRBV7-3	TRBJ2-2	ASSPRPLAGGLAGELF
TRBV28	TRBJ2-7	ASSSGGTGPHEQY
TRBV18	TRBJ2-3	ASSFSRGTPTDTQY
TRBV6-5	TRBJ2-7	ASSPRRGGEQY
TRBV6-1	TRBJ1-5	ASSPDRGGNQPQH
TRBV9	TRBJ1-1	ASSDAWDRGYTEAF
TRBV2	TRBJ1-1	AIPGGGNLNTEAF
TRBV27	TRBJ2-6	ASSFLGTGGSTGANVLT
TRBV28	TRBJ2-7	ASSLWDSSYEQY
TRBV5-8	TRBJ2-7	ASSLWIRGSYEQY